This T cell receptor (beta chain) was observed in a study of blood T cell repertoires in COVID-19. TCRdb keeps only in-frame clones here, not all; method: immunoSEQ multiplex PCR. The sample yields just over 75,000 clones, roughly 84% seen once. The CDR3 contains 14 residues. V trimming: 6 bases; J trimming: 5 bases; junction bases outside the gene matches: 7. Looked up from germline, CDR1 is MNHEY and CDR2 is SMNVEV (reference sequence). This clone occurred once. The sequence came from a man in his fifties with acute or convalescent COVID-19. This sequence joins TRBV27 and TRBJ1-2; TRBD1 matches 9 bases. The sample comprised peripheral blood. The DNA for the CDR3 is TGTGCCAGCAGGGATACCGGGACAGGGTATGGCTACACCTTC. Translating it yields CASRDTGTGYGYTF.